The present TCR beta chain was sequenced within a study of T cells after posttransplantation cyclophosphamide (dated by TCRdb to 2015 to 2016). Background for the entire study: Using TRB sequencing, the study followed how the T cell repertoire rebuilt after myeloablative bone marrow transplantation with posttransplantation cyclophosphamide given as GVHD prophylaxis. Antigen receptor sequencing covered samples from approximately 38 PTCy-treated patients and around 16 of their related bone marrow donors. Blood from all 35 or so PTCy patients with 1-year posttransplant specimens was subjected to TRB sequencing. Up to 3 additional blood samples from 2 to 5.2 years after transplant were also TRB-sequenced in 3 patients, as was pretransplant blood from 4 patients. Because TRA and TRB clonality correlated tightly in roughly 10 samples, the subsequent TCR analyses were limited to TRB only. Public TRB sequences were checked against a database of over 3,500 sequences associated with responses to pathogens, tumor antigens, self-antigens and alloantigens.

Findings and caveats that apply to the study as a whole: The TRB repertoires of T cells infiltrating skin or the GI tract showed only limited overlap with the TRB repertoires found in blood. At 1-2 months, donor-recipient similarity was low but rose over the first year, and the later blood repertoires were often dominated by donor CD8+ memory clones. Across fewer than 55 patients, TRB clonality was highly associated with recipient CMV seropositivity and CMV reactivation, and PTCy diversity was similar to diversity in CNI/methotrexate controls.

In the case of this clone: Its binding antigen is unknown. No much larger clone exists at a distance of one base, and base qualities are not known.

TRB sequencing was run on genomic DNA with either the immunoSEQ assay at survey resolution or the hsTCRB kit. Regarding the original processing steps: Initial read processing used immunoSEQ software, and repertoire analyses used the LymphoSeq R package. Clonality was computed as 1 minus normalized Shannon entropy; Gini coefficient was also calculated for each TRB dataset. Phenotypes of unsorted samples were inferred by mapping TRB sequences from sorted subsets of the recipient or donor onto the same recipient's unsorted samples. Entries here come from immuneACCESS through TCRdb and include only in-frame sequences with V and J called. Some clones fail to appear in such tables; in the studies checked, an unresolved V gene covers under half of the shortfall, and the cause of the remainder is unknown. D and trimming come from the DNA, and the V and J calls and clone size come from that table. This sample holds around 9,000 clones; nearly 99% were observed only once. The ten largest account for 0.27% of the sample.

The germline V gene (reference sequence) gives CDR1 as SEHNR and CDR2 as FQNEAQ. There are 16 amino acids in the CDR3, from cysteine to phenylalanine inclusive. The sequence is cut down to CDR3 DNA, 48 bases in frame from base 1. The V end gives up 2 bases and the J end 3 bases, leaving 7 bases in the junction not matched to a gene. Peripheral blood samples were provided by related bone marrow donors on the day of marrow donation. Naive T cells were defined as viable CD3+CD4+ or CD3+CD8+ cells that were CCR7+CD45RA+CD45RO-CD95-CD27+CD28+. Peripheral blood and bone marrow mononuclear cells were isolated by Ficoll-Hypaque density centrifugation and cryopreserved. CD4+ and CD8+ T cells, including naive and memory subsets, were sorted by FACS using a FACSAria II.

The chain joins TRBV7-9 to TRBJ1-3, with 7 bases aligning to TRBD1. The origin of this receptor is a man aged 45-65 years in good health, CMV-negative, and a related stem cell transplant donor. Sequences were obtained from naive CD8+ T cells sorted from PBMCs. In nucleotides, the sequence is TGTGCCAGCAGCTTACCCCGCCGGACAGGTGGAAACACCATATATTTT. It translates as CASSLPRRTGGNTIYF.